This TCR beta chain was recovered during a study of blood T cell repertoires in COVID-19. The wider study: Samples came from the United States, Italy and Spain, spanning acute and convalescent COVID-19. Sample material is recorded as cDNA or gDNA derived from T cells, B-cell-depleted T cells, or PBMCs.

Original analysis: It was from reference gene primer amplification that nucleated cell counts were estimated. Some clones are missing from TCRdb's copy, which holds only in-frame ones; the method was immunoSEQ multiplex PCR. V and J calls and clone size are as listed in that table; D and trimming were resolved from the DNA. The sample has approximately 290,000 clones; about 86% are singletons. It was during active infection that Seattle patients were enrolled and then longitudinally followed. CDR1 and CDR2 (germline): LNHDA, SQIVND (reference sequence). This CDR3 has 15 residues. V lost 7 bases and J lost 5, with 21 bases in between.

The chain employs TRBV19 and TRBJ2-7; D possibly corresponds to TRBD2 (6 bases). The receptor's source is a person between 65 and 80 years old with COVID-19, enrolled during active disease. Input material: peripheral blood. CDR3: CASKTYGGSIDEQYF. CDR3 sequence (DNA): TGTGCCAGTAAAACGTACGGAGGGAGCATAGACGAGCAGTACTTC. Full variable domain (missing parts from reference TRBV19 and TRBJ2-7): DGGITQSPKYLFRKEGQNVTLSCEQNLNHDAMYWYRQDPGQGLRLIYYSQIVNDFQKGDIAEGYSVSREKKESFPLTVTSAQKNPTAFYLCASKTYGGSIDEQYFGPGTRLTVT.